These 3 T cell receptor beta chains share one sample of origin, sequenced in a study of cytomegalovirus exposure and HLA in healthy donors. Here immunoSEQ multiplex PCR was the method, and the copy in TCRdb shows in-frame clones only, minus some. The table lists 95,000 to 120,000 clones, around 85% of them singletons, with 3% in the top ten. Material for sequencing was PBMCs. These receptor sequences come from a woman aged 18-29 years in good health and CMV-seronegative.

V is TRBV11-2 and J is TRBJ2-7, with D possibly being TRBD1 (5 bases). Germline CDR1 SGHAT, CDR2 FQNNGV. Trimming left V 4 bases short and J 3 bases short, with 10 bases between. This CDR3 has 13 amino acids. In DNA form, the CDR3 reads TGTGCCAGCAGCTCCGGACACGGCTACGAGCAGTACTTC. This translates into CASSSGHGYEQYF.

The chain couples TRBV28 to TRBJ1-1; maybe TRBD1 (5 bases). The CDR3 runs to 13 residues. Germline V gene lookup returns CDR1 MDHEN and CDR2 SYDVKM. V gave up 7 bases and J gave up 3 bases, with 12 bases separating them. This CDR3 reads CASTGGFDTEAFF. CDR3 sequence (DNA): TGTGCCAGCACGGGGGGATTTGACACTGAAGCTTTCTTT. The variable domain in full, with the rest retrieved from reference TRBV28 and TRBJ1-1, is DVKVTQSSRYLVKRTGEKVFLECVQDMDHENMFWYRQDPGLGLRLIYFSYDVKMKEKGDIPEGYSVSREKKERFSLILESASTNQTSMYLCASTGGFDTEAFFGQGTRLTVV.

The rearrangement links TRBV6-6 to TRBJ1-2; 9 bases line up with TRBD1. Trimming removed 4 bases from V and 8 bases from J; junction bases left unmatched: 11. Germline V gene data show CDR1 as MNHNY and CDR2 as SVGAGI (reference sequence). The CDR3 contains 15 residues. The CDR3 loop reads CASSFLSDRGRGYTF. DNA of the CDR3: TGTGCCAGCAGTTTCCTATCAGACAGGGGGAGAGGCTACACCTTC.